This T cell receptor (beta chain) stems from a study of blood T cell repertoires in COVID-19. Overall study context: Spain, Italy and the United States supplied samples that represented acute and convalescent COVID-19.

Those enrolled, adults aged 18 to 89 years, came from roughly 22 US areas. CDR1 is GTSNPN, CDR2 SVGIG, per germline (reference sequence). The trim removed 1 base at V and 6 bases at J, leaving 9 bases unmatched. The CDR3 is 17 amino acids. Produced via immunoSEQ multiplex PCR; TCRdb's table is partial and in-frame only. The sample yields around 260,000 clones, around 84% seen once. The gene calls are TRBV30 and TRBJ2-3; 14 positions match TRBD2. The sequence came from a man aged 25-40 years with acute COVID-19. Sequencing was performed on PBMCs or T cells enriched from blood (not recorded which). CDR3 coding DNA: TGTGCCTGGAGTGCGCGACTAGCGGGAGGGCCTGGGGATACGCAGTATTTT. It codes for CAWSARLAGGPGDTQYF.